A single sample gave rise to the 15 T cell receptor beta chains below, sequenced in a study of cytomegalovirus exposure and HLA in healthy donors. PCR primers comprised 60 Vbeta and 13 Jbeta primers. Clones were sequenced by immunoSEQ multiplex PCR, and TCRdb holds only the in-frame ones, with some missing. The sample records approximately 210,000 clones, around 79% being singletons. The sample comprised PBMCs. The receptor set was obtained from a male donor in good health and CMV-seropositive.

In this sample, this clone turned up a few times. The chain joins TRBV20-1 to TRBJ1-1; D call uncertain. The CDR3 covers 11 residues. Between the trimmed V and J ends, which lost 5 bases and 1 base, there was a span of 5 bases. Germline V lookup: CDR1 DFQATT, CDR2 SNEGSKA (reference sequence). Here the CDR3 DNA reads TGCAGTGCTTGGAGGAACACTGAAGCTTTCTTT. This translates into CSAWRNTEAFF.

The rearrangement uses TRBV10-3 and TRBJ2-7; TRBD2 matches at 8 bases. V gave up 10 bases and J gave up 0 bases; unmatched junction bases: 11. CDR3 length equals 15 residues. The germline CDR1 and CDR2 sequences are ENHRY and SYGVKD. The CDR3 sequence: CATQAGGGSSYEQYF. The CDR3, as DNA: TGTGCCACCCAGGCGGGAGGAGGGAGCTCCTACGAGCAGTACTTC.

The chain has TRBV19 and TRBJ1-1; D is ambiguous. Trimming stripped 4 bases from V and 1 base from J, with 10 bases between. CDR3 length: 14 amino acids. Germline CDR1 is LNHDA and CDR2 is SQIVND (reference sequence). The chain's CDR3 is CASSSPRGNTEAFF. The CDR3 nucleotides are TGTGCCAGTAGTAGCCCGCGGGGGAACACTGAAGCTTTCTTT.

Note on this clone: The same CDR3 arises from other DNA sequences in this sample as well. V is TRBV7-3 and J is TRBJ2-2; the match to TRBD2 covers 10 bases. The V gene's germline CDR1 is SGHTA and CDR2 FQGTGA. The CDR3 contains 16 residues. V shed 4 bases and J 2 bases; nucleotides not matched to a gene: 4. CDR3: CASSSLAGGNTGELFF. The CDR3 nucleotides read TGTGCCAGCAGCTCCTTAGCGGGAGGCAACACCGGGGAGCTGTTTTTT. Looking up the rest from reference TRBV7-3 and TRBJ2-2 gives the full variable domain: GAGVSQTPSNKVTEKGKYVELRCDPISGHTALYWYRQSLGQGPEFLIYFQGTGAADDSGLPNDRFFAVRPEGSVSTLKIQRTERGDSAVYLCASSSLAGGNTGELFFGEGSRLTVL.

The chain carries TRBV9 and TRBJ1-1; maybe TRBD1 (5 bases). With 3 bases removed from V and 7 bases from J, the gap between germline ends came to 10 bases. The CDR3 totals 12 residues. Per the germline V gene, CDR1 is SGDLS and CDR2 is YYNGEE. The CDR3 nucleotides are TGTGCCAGCAGCGCCCAGGGTGGTGAAGCTTTCTTT. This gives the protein CASSAQGGEAFF.

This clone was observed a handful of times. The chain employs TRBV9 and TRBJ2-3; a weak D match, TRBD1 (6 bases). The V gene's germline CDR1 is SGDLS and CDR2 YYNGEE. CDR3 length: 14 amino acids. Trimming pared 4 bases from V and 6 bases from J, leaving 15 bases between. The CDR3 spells CASSPTTGVDTQYF. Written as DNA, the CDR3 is TGTGCCAGCAGCCCAACGACAGGTGTTGATACGCAGTATTTT.

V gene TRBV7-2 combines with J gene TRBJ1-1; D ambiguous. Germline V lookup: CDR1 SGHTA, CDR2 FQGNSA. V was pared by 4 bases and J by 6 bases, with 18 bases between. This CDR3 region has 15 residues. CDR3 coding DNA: TGTGCCAGCAGCTCCCGAGGGTTCAGGCCAGCTGAAGCTTTCTTT. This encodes CASSSRGFRPAEAFF.

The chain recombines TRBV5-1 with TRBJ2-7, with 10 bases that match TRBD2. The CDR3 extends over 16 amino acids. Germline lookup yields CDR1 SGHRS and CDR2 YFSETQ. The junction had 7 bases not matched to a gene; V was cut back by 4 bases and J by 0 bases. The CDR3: CASSPIAGGLSYEQYF. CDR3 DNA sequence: TGCGCCAGCAGCCCAATAGCGGGGGGTCTCTCCTACGAGCAGTACTTC.

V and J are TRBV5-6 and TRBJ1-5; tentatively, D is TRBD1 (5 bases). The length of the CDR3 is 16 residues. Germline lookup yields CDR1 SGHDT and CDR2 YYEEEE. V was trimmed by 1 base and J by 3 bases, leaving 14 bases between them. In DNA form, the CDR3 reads TGTGCCAGCAGCTTGTACGGGGGGGTCCTCAATCAGCCCCAGCATTTT. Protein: CASSLYGGVLNQPQHF.

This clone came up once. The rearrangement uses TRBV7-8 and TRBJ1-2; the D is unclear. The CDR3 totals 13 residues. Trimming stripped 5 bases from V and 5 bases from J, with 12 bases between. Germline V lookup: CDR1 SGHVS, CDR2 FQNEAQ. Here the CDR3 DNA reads TGTGCCAGCAGCCCCGACGGGGTTTATGGCTACACCTTC. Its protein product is CASSPDGVYGYTF.

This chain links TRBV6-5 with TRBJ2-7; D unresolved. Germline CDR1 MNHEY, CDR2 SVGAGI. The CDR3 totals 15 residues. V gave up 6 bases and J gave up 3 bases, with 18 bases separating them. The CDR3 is CASSRDNLRNYEQYF. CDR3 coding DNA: TGTGCCAGCAGCCGAGACAACCTAAGGAACTACGAGCAGTACTTC.

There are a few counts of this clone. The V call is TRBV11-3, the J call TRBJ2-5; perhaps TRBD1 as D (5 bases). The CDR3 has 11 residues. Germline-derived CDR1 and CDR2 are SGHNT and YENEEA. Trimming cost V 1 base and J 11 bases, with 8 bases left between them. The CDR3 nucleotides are TGTGCCAGCAGCTTAGGGGGCCAGCAGTACTTC. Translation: CASSLGGQQYF.

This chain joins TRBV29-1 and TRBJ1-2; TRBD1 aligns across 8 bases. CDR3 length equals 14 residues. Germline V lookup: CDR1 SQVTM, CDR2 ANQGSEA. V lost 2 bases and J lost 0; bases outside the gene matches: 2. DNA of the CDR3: TGCAGCGTTGAACGGGACAGGACTAACTATGGCTACACCTTC. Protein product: CSVERDRTNYGYTF.

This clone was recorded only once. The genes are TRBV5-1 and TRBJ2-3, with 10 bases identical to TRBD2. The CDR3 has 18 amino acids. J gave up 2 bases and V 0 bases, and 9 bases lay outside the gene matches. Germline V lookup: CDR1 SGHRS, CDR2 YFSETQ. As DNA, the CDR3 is TGCGCCAGCAGCTTGGGTCTAGCGGGGGCCCTCTACACAGATACGCAGTATTTT. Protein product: CASSLGLAGALYTDTQYF.

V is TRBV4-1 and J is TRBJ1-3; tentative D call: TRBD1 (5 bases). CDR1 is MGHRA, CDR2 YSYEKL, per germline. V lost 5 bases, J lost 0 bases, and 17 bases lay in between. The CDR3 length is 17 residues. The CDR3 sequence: CASSSWGGSLSGNTIYF. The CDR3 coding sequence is TGCGCCAGCAGCTCTTGGGGGGGGAGCCTCTCTGGAAACACCATATATTTT.